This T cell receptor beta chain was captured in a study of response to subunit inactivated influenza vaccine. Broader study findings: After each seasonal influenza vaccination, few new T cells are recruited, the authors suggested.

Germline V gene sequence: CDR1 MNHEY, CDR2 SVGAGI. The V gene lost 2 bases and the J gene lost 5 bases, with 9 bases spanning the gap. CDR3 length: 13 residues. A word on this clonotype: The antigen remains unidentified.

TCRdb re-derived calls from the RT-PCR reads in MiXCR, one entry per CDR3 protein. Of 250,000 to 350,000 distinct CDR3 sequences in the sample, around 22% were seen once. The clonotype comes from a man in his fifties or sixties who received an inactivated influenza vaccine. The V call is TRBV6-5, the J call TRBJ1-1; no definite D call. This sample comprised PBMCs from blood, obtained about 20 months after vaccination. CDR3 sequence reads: CASSYTQATEAFF. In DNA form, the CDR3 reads TGTGCCAGCAGTTACACCCAGGCAACTGAAGCTTTCTTT.